The sequence of this T cell receptor beta chain was determined in a study of blood T cell repertoires in COVID-19. Overall study context: Both acute and convalescent COVID-19 samples were obtained from the United States, Italy and Spain. T cells, B-cell-depleted T cells, or PBMCs provided the cDNA or gDNA that served as material.

Per the original data handling: Estimates of nucleated cell counts were drawn from the amplification of reference gene primers. Generated by immunoSEQ multiplex PCR, the TCRdb table keeps only in-frame clones and is missing some. V, J and clone size reflect that table, while D and trimming were determined from the DNA. The data contain some 240,000 clones, 86% of them singletons. Cohorts were based on clinical histories the participants reported. Germline loops: CDR1 LGHNT, CDR2 FRNRAP. The CDR3 runs 15 residues. Trimming shortened V by 6 bases and J by 10 bases, and 25 bases separated the two germline ends.

The sample comprised PBMCs or T cells enriched from blood (not recorded which). The chain combines TRBV12-5 with TRBJ2-7; D is unresolved. The sequence was collected from a middle-aged woman with acute COVID-19. CDR3 nucleotides: TGTGCTAGTGGCCCGGATCCGAACCCTAGTGCCTCTCAGTACTTC. Translation gives CASGPDPNPSASQYF.